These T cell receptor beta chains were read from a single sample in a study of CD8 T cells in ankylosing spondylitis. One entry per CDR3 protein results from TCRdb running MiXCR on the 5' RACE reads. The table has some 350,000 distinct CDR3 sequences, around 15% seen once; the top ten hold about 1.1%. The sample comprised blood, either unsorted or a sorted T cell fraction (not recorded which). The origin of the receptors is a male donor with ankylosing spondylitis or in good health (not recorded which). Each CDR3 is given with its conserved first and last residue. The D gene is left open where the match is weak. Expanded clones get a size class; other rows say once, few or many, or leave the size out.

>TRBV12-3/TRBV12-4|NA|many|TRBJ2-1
TGTGCCAGCAGTTTTTTGGGGGACCACAATGAGCAGTTCTTC
CASSFLGDHNEQFF
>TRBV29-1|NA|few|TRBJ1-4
TGCAGCGTTGCCGGGGCAGTAAGGAGTGAAAAACTGTTTTTT
CSVAGAVRSEKLFF
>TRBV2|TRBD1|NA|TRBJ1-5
TGTGCCAGCACCCCTGACAGGGGGTGGAAGCAGCCCCAGCGTTTT
CASTPDRGWKQPQRF
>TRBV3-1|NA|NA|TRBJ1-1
TGTGCCAGCAGCCAAGGGATACTGGTGAACACTGAAGCTTTCTTT
CASSQGILVNTEAFF
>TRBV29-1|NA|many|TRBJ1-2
TGCAGCGCCGGTGGGTCAGGGTGGGGCTACACCTTC
CSAGGSGWGYTF
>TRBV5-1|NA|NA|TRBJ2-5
TGCGCCAGCAGCTTAACAGGACCCGAGGGAGAGACCCAGTACTTC
CASSLTGPEGETQYF
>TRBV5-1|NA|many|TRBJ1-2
TGCGCCAGCAGCTTGGCAGGAGAATATGGCTACACCTTC
CASSLAGEYGYTF
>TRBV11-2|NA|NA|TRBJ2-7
TGTGCCAGCAGCTTAGGCCGGCCTGATGGGCAGTACTTC
CASSLGRPDGQYF
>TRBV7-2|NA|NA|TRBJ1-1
TGTGCCAGCAGCTTAGAACCCGGGTACACTGAAGCTTTCTTT
CASSLEPGYTEAFF
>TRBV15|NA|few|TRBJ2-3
TGTGCCACCAGCAGAGGACAGGATACGCAGTATTTT
CATSRGQDTQYF
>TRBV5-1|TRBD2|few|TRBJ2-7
TGCGCCAGCAGCGGTGGGACTAGCGGGAGTTTCGAGCAGTACTTC
CASSGGTSGSFEQYF
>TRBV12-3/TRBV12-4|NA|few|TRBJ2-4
TGTGCCAGCACCTTGGGACCCCTGGACAAAAACATTCAGTACTTC
CASTLGPLDKNIQYF
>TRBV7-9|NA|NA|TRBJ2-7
TGTGCCAGCAGCTCTGCCCCCTCAGCGAGCAACTCCTACGAGCAGTACTTC
CASSSAPSASNSYEQYF
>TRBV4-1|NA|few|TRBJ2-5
TGCGCCAGCAGCCAAGTCCTAGCTGTAGAGACCCAGTACTTC
CASSQVLAVETQYF
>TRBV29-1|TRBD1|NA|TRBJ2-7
TGCAGCGCCCGCCGGGACAGGGGTTACGAGCAGTACTTC
CSARRDRGYEQYF
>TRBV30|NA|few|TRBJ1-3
TGTGCCTGGAGTGGACAAGAAAACACCATATATTTT
CAWSGQENTIYF
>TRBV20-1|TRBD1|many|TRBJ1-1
TGCAGTGCTCCCCGGGGGGCAGGGGGGAAAGCTTTCTTT
CSAPRGAGGKAFF
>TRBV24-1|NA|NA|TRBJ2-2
TGTGCCACCAGTGATTTGCAGGGGCAGAACACCGGGGAGCTGTTTTTT
CATSDLQGQNTGELFF
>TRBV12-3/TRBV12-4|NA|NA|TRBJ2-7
TGTGCCAGCAGTTTAGCGGGGTTTGGGACACCCACCTACTTC
CASSLAGFGTPTYF
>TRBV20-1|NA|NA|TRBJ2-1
TGCAGTGCTCCTCGGACTGGAGAGAGTGAGCAGTTCTTC
CSAPRTGESEQFF
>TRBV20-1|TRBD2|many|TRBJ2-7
TGCAGTGCTCGACGACTAGCAGTCCTTGACGAGCAGTACTTC
CSARRLAVLDEQYF
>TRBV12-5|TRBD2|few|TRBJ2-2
TGTGCTAGTGGTTCCCGACTAGCGGGATGGCAGGACACCGGGGAGCTGTTTTTT
CASGSRLAGWQDTGELFF
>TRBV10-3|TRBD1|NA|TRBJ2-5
TGTGCCATCAGTGACCGAGGGACAGGGCAAGAGACCCAGTACTTC
CAISDRGTGQETQYF
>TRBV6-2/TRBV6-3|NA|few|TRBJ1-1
TGTGCCAGCAGCTCCATTACAAGGGGGGCTGAAGCTTTCTTT
CASSSITRGAEAFF
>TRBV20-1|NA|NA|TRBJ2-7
TGCAGTGCTAGAGATCACAGGGCGAACTACGAGCAGTACTTC
CSARDHRANYEQYF
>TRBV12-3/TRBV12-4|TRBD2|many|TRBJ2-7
TGTGCCAGCAGCGGACTAGCAACTATCGAGCAGTACTTC
CASSGLATIEQYF
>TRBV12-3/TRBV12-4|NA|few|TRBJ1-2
TGTGCCAGCAGTCCAGGGAGAGCGGACTATGGCTACACCTTC
CASSPGRADYGYTF
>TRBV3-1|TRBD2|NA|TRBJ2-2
TGTGCCAGCAGACCACTAGCGGGAGTCACCGGGGAGCTGTTTTTT
CASRPLAGVTGELFF
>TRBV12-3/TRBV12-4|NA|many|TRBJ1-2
TGTGCCAGCAGTAACTTCGGGACACCTAACTATGGCTACACCTTC
CASSNFGTPNYGYTF
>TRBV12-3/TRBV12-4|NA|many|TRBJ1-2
TGTGCCAGCACTCCCCTTCGGGGGTATGGCTACACCTTC
CASTPLRGYGYTF
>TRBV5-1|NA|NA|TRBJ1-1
TGCGCCAGCAGCTTGGCCGAAGGGGGTGGTGAAGCTTTCTTT
CASSLAEGGGEAFF
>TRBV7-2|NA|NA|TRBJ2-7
TGTGCCAGCAGCCGGGACGCCGGGAGCTACGAGCAGTACTTC
CASSRDAGSYEQYF
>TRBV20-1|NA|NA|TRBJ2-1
TGCAGTGCTCCCAAGCGGTTACTCTCCGCCAATGAGCAGTTCTTC
CSAPKRLLSANEQFF
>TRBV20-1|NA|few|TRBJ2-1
TGCAGTGCTAGGATCGGCTACAATGAGCAGTTCTTC
CSARIGYNEQFF
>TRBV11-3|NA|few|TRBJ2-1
TGTGCCAGCAGCTTAGATTCCCCACTCGAGCAGTTCTTC
CASSLDSPLEQFF
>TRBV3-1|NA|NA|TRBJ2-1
TGTGCCAGCAGCCTAGCCGGGACTGACTCCTACAATGAGCAGTTCTTC
CASSLAGTDSYNEQFF
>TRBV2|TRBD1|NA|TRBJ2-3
TGTGCCAGCGCTACCGACAGGGACCGCACAGATACGCAGTATTTT
CASATDRDRTDTQYF
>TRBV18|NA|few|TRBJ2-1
TGTGCCAGCTCACCAATTCAGCAGGTCAATGAGCAGTTCTTC
CASSPIQQVNEQFF
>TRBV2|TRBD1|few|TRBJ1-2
TGTGCCAGCAGTCGGACAGGTACTGATGGCTACACCTTC
CASSRTGTDGYTF
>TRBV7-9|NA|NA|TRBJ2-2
TGTGCCAGCAGCTTGCGGGAGCTGTTTTTT
CASSLRELFF
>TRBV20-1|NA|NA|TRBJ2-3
TGCAGTGCTAGACGGGGGACTACAGATACGCAGTATTTT
CSARRGTTDTQYF